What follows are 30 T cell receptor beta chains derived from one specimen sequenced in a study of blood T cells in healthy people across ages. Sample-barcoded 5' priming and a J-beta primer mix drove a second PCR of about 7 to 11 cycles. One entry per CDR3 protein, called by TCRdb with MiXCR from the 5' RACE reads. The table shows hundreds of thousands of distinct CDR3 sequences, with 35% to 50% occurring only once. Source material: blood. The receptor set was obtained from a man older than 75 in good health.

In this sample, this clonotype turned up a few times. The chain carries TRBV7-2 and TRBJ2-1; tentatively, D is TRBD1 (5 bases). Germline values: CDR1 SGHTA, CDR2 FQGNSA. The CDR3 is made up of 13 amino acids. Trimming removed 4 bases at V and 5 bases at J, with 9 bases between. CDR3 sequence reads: CASSWGHNNEQFF. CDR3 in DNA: TGTGCCAGCAGCTGGGGCCACAACAATGAGCAGTTCTTC.

CDR3 DNA sequence: TGCAGTGCCACAGGTCCCGGGACAGGGAGATCCAATCAGCCCCAGCATTTT. Translating it yields CSATGPGTGRSNQPQHF. The V and J genes are TRBV20-1 and TRBJ1-5; 9 positions match TRBD1. CDR1 is DFQATT and CDR2 is SNEGSKA in the germline V gene (reference sequence). The CDR3 spans 17 residues. The V and J ends lost 6 bases and 3 bases, in that order; junction bases with no gene match: 15.

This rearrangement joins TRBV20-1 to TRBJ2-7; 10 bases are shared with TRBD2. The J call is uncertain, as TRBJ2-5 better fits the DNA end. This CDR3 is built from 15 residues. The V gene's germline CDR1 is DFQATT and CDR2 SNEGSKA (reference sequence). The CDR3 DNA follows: TGCAGTGCCAGCCCTAGCGGGGGATCCATGGAGACCCAGTACTTC. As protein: CSASPSGGSMETQYF.

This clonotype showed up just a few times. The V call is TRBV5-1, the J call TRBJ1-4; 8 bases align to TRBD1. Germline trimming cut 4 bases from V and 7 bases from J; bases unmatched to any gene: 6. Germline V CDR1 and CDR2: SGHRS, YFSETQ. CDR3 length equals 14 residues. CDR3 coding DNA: TGCGCCAGCAGCATGCGGACAGGGCGTGAAAAACTGTTTTTT. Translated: CASSMRTGREKLFF.

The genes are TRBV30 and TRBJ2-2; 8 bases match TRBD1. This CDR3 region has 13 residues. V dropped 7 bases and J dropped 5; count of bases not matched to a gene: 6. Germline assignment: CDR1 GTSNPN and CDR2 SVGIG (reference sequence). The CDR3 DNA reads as TGTGCCTCCAAAAGGACAGGGACCGGGGAGCTGTTTTTT. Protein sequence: CASKRTGTGELFF.

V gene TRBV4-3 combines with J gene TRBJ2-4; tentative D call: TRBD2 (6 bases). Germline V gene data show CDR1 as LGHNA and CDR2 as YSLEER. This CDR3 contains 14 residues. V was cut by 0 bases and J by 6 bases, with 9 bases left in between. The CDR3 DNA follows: TGCGCCAGCAGCCAAGATACTAGCAGAAACATTCAGTACTTC. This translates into CASSQDTSRNIQYF.

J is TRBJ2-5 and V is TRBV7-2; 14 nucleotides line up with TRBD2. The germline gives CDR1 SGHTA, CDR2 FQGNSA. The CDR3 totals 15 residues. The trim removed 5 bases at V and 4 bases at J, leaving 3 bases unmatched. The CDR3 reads CASSAGTSGRETQYF. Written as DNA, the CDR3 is TGTGCCAGCAGCGCGGGGACTAGCGGGAGAGAGACCCAGTACTTC. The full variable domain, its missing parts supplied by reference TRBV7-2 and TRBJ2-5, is GAGVSQSPSNKVTEKGKDVELRCDPISGHTALYWYRQSLGQGLEFLIYFQGNSAPDKSGLPSDRFSAERTGGSVSTLTIQRTQQEDSAVYLCASSAGTSGRETQYFGPGTRLLVL.

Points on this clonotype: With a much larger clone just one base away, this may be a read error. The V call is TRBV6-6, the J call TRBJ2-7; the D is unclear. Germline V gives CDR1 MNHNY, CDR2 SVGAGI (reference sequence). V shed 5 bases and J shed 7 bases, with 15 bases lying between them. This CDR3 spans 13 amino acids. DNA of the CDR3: TGTGCCAGCAGTGACGGGCAGCTCAAGGAGCAGTACTTC. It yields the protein CASSDGQLKEQYF.

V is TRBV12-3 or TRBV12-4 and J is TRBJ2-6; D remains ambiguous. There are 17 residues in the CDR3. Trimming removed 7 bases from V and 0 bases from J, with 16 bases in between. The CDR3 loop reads CASTIPGVYSGANVLTF. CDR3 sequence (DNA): TGTGCCAGCACAATACCTGGGGTATACTCTGGGGCCAACGTCCTGACTTTC.

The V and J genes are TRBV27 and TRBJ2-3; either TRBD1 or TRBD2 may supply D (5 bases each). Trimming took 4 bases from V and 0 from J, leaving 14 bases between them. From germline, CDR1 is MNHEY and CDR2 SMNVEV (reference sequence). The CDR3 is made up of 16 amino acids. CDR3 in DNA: TGTGCCAGCAGTTCACTAGGGGTACCAAGCACAGATACGCAGTATTTT. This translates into CASSSLGVPSTDTQYF.

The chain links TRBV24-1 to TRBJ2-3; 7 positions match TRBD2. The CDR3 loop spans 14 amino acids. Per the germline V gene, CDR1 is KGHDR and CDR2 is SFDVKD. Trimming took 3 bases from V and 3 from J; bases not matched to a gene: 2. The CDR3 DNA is TGTGCCACCAGTGATCCCGGGAGGACAGATACGCAGTATTTT. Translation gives CATSDPGRTDTQYF.

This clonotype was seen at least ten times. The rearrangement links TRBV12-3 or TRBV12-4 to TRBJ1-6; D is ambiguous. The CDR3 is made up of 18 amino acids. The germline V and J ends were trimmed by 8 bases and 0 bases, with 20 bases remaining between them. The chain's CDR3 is CASHLGIHQSSYNSPLHF. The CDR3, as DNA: TGTGCCAGCCACCTTGGGATTCACCAAAGCTCCTATAATTCACCCCTCCACTTT.

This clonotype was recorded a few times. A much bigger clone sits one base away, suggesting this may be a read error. CDR3 DNA: TGTGCCAGCAGCTTAGAGAGGCGGGAGTTAGATGAGCAGTACTTC. This codes for CASSLERRELDEQYF. The chain uses TRBV7-2 and TRBJ2-5, with 7 nucleotides matching TRBD2. The CDR3 is made up of 15 amino acids. The J segment lost 11 bases and the V segment lost 1 base, leaving 13 bases of the junction unmatched. Germline assignment: CDR1 SGHTA and CDR2 FQGNSA.

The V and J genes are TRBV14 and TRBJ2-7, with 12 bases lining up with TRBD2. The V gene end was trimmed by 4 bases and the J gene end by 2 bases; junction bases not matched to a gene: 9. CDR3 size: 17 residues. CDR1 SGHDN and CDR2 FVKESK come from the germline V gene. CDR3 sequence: CASSPATSGGPTYEQYF. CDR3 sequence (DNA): TGTGCCAGCAGCCCCGCGACTAGCGGGGGTCCAACCTACGAGCAGTACTTC. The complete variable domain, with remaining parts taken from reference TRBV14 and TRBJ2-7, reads EAGVTQFPSHSVIEKGQTVTLRCDPISGHDNLYWYRRVMGKEIKFLLHFVKESKQDESGMPNNRFLAERTGGTYSTLKVQPAELEDSGVYFCASSPATSGGPTYEQYFGPGTRLTVT.

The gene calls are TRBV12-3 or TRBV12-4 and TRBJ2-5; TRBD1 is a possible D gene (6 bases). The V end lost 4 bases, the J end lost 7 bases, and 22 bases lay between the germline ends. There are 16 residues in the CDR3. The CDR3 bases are TGTGCCAGCAGTTCCCCTACAGGGAACCCTGGAGGGACCCAGTACTTC. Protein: CASSSPTGNPGGTQYF.

CDR3 DNA: TGTGCCAGCAGCTTAGTAAGGGACAATGAGCAGTTCTTC. Translated: CASSLVRDNEQFF. The chain employs TRBV7-2 and TRBJ2-1; D gene ambiguous. The CDR3 loop spans 13 amino acids. Deletions cut 1 base from V and 5 bases from J, with 6 bases between. Germline loops: CDR1 SGHTA, CDR2 FQGNSA. Together with reference TRBV7-2 and TRBJ2-1, the CDR3 gives the full variable domain: GAGVSQSPSNKVTEKGKDVELRCDPISGHTALYWYRQSLGQGLEFLIYFQGNSAPDKSGLPSDRFSAERTGGSVSTLTIQRTQQEDSAVYLCASSLVRDNEQFFGPGTRLTVL.

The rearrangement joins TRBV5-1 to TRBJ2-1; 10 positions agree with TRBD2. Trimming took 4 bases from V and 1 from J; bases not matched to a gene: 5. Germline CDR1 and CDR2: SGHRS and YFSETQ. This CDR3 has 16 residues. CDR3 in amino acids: CASSTGTSVSYNEQFF. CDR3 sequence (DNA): TGCGCCAGCAGCACCGGGACTAGCGTATCCTACAATGAGCAGTTCTTC. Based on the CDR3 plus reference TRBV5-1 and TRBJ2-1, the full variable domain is KAGVTQTPRYLIKTRGQQVTLSCSPISGHRSVSWYQQTPGQGLQFLFEYFSETQRNKGNFPGRFSGRQFSNSRSEMNVSTLELGDSALYLCASSTGTSVSYNEQFFGPGTRLTVL.

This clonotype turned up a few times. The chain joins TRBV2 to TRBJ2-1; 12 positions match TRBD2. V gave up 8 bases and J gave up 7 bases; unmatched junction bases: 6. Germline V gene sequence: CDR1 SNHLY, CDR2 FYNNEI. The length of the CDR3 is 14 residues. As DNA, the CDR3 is TGTGCCAGCCAAGTGGGGACTAGCGGGAATGAGCAGTTCTTC. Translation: CASQVGTSGNEQFF.

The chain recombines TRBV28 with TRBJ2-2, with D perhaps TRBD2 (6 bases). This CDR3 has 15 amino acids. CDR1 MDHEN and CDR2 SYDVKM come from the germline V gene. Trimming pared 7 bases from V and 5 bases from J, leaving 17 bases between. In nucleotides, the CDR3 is TGTGCCAGCATGCCCGGGAGCGGTGAGACCGGGGAGCTGTTTTTT. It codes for CASMPGSGETGELFF. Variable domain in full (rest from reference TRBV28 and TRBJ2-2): DVKVTQSSRYLVKRTGEKVFLECVQDMDHENMFWYRQDPGLGLRLIYFSYDVKMKEKGDIPEGYSVSREKKERFSLILESASTNQTSMYLCASMPGSGETGELFFGEGSRLTVL.

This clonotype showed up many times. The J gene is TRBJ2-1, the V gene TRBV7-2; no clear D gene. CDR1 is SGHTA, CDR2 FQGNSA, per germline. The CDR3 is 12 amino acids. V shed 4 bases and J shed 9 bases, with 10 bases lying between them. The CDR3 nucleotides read TGTGCCAGCAGCTCTCGTAGGGTTGAGCAGTTCTTC. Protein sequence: CASSSRRVEQFF.

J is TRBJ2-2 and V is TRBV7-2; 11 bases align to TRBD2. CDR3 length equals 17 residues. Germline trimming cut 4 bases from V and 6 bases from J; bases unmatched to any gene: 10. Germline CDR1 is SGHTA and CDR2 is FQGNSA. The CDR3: CASSSQGSSGRAGELFF. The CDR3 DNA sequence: TGTGCCAGCAGCTCGCAGGGGAGTAGCGGGAGGGCCGGGGAGCTGTTTTTT.

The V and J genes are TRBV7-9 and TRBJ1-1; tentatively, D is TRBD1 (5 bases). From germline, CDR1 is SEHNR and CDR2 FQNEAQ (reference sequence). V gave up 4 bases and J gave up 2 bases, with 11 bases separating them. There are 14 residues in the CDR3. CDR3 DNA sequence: TGTGCCAGCAGCTCGGGGACTTTCAACACTGAAGCTTTCTTT. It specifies CASSSGTFNTEAFF.

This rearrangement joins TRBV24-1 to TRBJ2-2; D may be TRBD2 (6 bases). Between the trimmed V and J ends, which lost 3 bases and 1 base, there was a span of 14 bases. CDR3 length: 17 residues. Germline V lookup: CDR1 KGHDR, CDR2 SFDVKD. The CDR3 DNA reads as TGTGCCACCAGTGATCGGCCGGGACTGGTGAACACCGGGGAGCTGTTTTTT. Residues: CATSDRPGLVNTGELFF.

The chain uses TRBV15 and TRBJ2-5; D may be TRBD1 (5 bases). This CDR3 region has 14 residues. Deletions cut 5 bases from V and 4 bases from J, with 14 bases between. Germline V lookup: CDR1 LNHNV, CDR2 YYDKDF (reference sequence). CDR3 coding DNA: TGTGCCACCAGCCCACAGGTTATCCGAGAGACCCAGTACTTC. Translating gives CATSPQVIRETQYF.

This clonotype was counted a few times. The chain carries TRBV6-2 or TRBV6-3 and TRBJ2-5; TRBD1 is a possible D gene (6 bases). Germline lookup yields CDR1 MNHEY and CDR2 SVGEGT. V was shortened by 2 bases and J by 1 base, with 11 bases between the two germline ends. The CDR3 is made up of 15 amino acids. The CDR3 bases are TGTGCCAGCAGTTACCTTGGACAGTCCCAAGAGACCCAGTACTTC. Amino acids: CASSYLGQSQETQYF.

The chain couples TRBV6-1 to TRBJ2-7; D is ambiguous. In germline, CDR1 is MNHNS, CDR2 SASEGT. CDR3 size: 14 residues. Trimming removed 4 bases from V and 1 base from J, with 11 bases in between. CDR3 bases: TGTGCCAGCAGTGCTACTGCTCCTTCCTACGAGCAGTACTTC. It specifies CASSATAPSYEQYF.

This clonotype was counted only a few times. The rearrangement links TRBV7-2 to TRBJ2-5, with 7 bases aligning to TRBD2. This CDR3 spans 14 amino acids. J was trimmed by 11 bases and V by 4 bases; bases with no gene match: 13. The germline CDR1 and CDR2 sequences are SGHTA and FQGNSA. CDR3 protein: CASSSTAVAGEQYF. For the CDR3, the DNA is TGTGCCAGCAGCTCGACGGCGGTAGCGGGTGAGCAGTACTTC.

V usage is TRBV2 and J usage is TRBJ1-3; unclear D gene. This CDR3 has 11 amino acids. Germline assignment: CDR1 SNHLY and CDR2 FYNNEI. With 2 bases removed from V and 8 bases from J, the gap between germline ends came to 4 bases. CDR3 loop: CASSEQDTIYF. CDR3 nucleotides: TGTGCCAGCAGTGAACAGGACACCATATATTTT. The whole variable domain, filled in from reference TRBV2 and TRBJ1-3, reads EPEVTQTPSHQVTQMGQEVILRCVPISNHLYFYWYRQILGQKVEFLVSFYNNEISEKSEIFDDQFSVERPDGSNFTLKIRSTKLEDSAMYFCASSEQDTIYFGEGSWLTVV.

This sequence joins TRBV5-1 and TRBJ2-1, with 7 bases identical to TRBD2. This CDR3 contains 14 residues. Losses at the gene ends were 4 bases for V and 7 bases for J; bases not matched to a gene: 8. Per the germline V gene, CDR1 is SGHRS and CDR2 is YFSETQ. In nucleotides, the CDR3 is TGCGCCAGCAGCGGGGCGGGAGTCCAAAATGAGCAGTTCTTC. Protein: CASSGAGVQNEQFF.

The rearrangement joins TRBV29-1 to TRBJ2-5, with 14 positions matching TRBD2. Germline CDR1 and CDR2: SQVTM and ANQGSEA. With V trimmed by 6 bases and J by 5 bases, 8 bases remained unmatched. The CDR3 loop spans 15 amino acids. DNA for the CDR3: TGCAGCGTGGCCGGGACTAGCGGGAGCCGGGAGACCCAGTACTTC. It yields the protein CSVAGTSGSRETQYF.